This TCR beta chain came from a study of OX40 agonist ivuxolimab in advanced cancers. The data were produced by immunoSEQ multiplex PCR, yet TCRdb's version contains in-frame clones alone and is incomplete. Of approximately 90,000 clones in the sample, about 90% are singletons; the top ten hold under 2%. Blood got drawn at baseline, again on cycle 4 day 1, and then on cycle 7 day 1. J gave up 2 bases and V 2 bases, and 2 bases lay outside the gene matches. CDR1 SGHTA and CDR2 FQGTGA come from the germline V gene. There are 15 residues in the CDR3. On this clone: Antigen specificity is unknown.

Points from the study as a whole: Near-lowest levels of clonal expansion characterized partial responders at 0.1-3.0 mg/kg. CD8+ T cells (on average) carried more expanded clones than CD4+ T cells.

The sequence was obtained from an adult with an advanced solid tumor such as melanoma, head and neck, liver or kidney cancer. The chain recombines TRBV7-3 with TRBJ2-3; 9 nucleotides match TRBD2. The material sequenced was CD4+ or CD8+ T cells sorted from blood, taken in a trial of the OX40 agonist ivuxolimab. DNA for the CDR3: TGTGCCAGCAGCTTAGGCGGGAGGGCCACAGATACGCAGTATTTT. Its protein product is CASSLGGRATDTQYF. Combining the CDR3 with reference TRBV7-3 and TRBJ2-3 gives the whole variable domain GAGVSQTPSNKVTEKGKYVELRCDPISGHTALYWYRQSLGQGPEFLIYFQGTGAADDSGLPNDRFFAVRPEGSVSTLKIQRTERGDSAVYLCASSLGGRATDTQYFGPGTRLTVL.